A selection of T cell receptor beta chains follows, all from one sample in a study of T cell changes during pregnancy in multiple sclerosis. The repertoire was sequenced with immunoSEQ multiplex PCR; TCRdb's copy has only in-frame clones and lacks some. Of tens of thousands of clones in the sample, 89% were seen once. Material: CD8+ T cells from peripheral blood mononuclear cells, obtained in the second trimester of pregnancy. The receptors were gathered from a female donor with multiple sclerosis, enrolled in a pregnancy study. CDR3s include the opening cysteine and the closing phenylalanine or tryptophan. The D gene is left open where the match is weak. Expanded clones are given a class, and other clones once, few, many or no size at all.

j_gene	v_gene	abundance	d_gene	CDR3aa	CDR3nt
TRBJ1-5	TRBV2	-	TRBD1	CASRDRGQVQPQHF	TGTGCCAGCAGGGACAGGGGGCAGGTTCAGCCCCAGCATTTT
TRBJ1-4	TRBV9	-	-	CASSVAQGSEKLFF	TGTGCCAGCAGCGTAGCCCAGGGTAGTGAAAAACTGTTTTTT
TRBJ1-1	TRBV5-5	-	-	CASSLDSRNTEAFF	TGTGCCAGCAGCTTGGACAGTAGGAACACTGAAGCTTTCTTT
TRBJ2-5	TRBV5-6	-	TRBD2	CASSLLAGAGETQYF	TGTGCCAGCAGCTTACTAGCGGGAGCGGGGGAGACCCAGTACTTC
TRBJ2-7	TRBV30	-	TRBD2	CAWSAILGLADSYEQYF	TGTGCCTGGAGCGCTATACTGGGACTAGCGGACTCCTACGAGCAGTACTTC
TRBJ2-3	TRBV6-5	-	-	CATLGAGTDTQYF	TGTGCCACCCTGGGGGCTGGCACAGATACGCAGTATTTT
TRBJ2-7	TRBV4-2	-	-	CASSPRGSYEQYF	TGTGCCAGCAGCCCGCGGGGCTCCTACGAGCAGTACTTC
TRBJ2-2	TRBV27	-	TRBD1	CASTTGANTGELFF	TGTGCCAGCACCACAGGGGCGAACACCGGGGAGCTGTTTTTT
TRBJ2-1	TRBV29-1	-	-	CSVWGRETGNEQFF	TGCAGCGTTTGGGGGCGGGAGACCGGCAATGAGCAGTTCTTC
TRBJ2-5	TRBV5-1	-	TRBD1	CASSLNRGDQYF	TGCGCCAGCAGCCTTAACAGGGGGGACCAGTACTTC
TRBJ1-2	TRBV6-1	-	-	CASSEEGGRGYGYTF	TGTGCCAGCAGTGAAGAGGGAGGTCGTGGCTATGGCTACACCTTC
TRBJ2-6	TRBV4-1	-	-	CASMSAGANVLTF	TGCGCCAGCATGTCAGCTGGGGCCAACGTCCTGACTTTC
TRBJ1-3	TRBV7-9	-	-	CASSLGANWGPKGNTIYF	TGTGCCAGCAGCTTGGGCGCGAATTGGGGGCCGAAAGGAAACACCATATATTTT
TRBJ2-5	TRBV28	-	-	CASSKPGLLETQYF	TGTGCCAGCAGTAAACCTGGACTGCTAGAGACCCAGTACTTC
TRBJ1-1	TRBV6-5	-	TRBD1	CASSLQGGANTEAFF	TGTGCCAGCAGTTTGCAGGGGGGAGCGAACACTGAAGCTTTCTTT
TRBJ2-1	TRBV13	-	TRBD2	CASSLVRVAGKSSYNEQFF	TGTGCCAGCAGCTTGGTAAGGGTAGCGGGGAAAAGCTCCTACAATGAGCAGTTCTTC
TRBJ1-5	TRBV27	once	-	CASSDSGTLNQPQHF	TGTGCCAGCAGCGATAGCGGAACCCTCAATCAGCCCCAGCATTTT
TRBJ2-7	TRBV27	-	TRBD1	CASSSPGTGFHEQYF	TGTGCCAGCAGCTCCCCCGGGACAGGGTTCCACGAGCAGTACTTC
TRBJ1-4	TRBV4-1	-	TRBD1	CASSRRGQVGEKLFF	TGCGCCAGCAGCCGCCGCGGACAGGTGGGGGAAAAACTGTTTTTT
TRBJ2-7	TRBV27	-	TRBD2	CASGTSGRSEQYF	TGTGCCAGCGGGACTAGCGGGAGGAGCGAGCAGTACTTC
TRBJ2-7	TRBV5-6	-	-	CASSFSLGAQYF	TGTGCCAGCAGCTTCTCCCTGGGAGCGCAGTACTTC
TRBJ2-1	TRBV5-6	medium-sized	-	CASSYALRDEQFF	TGTGCCAGCAGCTATGCTCTACGGGATGAGCAGTTCTTC
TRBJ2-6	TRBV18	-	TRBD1	CASSMTGKTGANVLTF	TGTGCCAGCTCGATGACAGGGAAGACCGGGGCCAACGTCCTGACTTTC
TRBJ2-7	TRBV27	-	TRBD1	CASSLQGSLAGGSYEQYF	TGTGCCAGCAGTTTACAGGGAAGTCTAGCAGGGGGCTCCTACGAGCAGTACTTC
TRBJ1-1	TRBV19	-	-	CASSPTQGGTEAFF	TGTGCCAGTAGCCCTACACAGGGCGGCACTGAAGCTTTCTTT
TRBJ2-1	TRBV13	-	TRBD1	CASSRPGGNEQFF	TGTGCCAGCAGCCGCCCAGGGGGCAATGAGCAGTTCTTC
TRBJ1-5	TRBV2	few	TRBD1	CASTVRTGAKRPQHF	TGTGCCAGCACTGTACGGACAGGAGCTAAACGCCCCCAGCATTTT
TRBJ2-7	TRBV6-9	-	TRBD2	CASSYSRGRGEYF	TGTGCCAGCAGTTATTCCCGCGGGCGGGGGGAGTACTTC
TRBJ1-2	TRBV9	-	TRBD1	CASSGRTGDLYGYTF	TGTGCCAGCAGCGGACGGACAGGGGATTTGTATGGCTACACCTTC
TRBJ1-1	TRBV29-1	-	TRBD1	CSVLNRGEAFF	TGCAGCGTACTTAACAGGGGGGAAGCTTTCTTT
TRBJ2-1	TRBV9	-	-	CASSEGVAGTNYNEQFF	TGTGCCAGCAGCGAGGGCGTCGCGGGCACAAACTACAATGAGCAGTTCTTC
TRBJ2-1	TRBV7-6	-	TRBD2	CASSSRTSGHNEQFF	TGTGCCAGCAGCTCACGGACTAGCGGCCACAATGAGCAGTTCTTC
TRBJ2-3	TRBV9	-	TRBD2	CASSKRGASTDTQYF	TGTGCCAGCAGTAAGCGGGGTGCTAGCACAGATACGCAGTATTTT
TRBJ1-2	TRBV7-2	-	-	CASSLPDYGYTF	TGTGCCAGCAGCTTACCCGACTATGGCTACACCTTC
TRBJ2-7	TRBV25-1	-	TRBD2	CASRGSGGYEQYF	TGTGCCAGCAGGGGATCGGGGGGCTACGAGCAGTACTTC
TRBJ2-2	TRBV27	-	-	CASTTSLNITGELFF	TGTGCCAGCACCACTTCACTGAATATCACCGGGGAGCTGTTTTTT
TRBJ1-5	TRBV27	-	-	CASSFDRSNQPQHF	TGTGCCAGCAGTTTTGACAGGAGCAATCAGCCCCAGCATTTT
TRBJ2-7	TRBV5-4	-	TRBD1	CASNDRVDEQYF	TGTGCCAGCAACGACAGGGTAGACGAGCAGTACTTC
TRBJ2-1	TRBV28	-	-	CASRPTNSEQFF	TGTGCCAGCAGGCCGACAAACAGTGAGCAGTTCTTC
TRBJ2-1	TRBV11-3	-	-	CASSLVRLTLYNEQFF	TGTGCCAGCAGCTTAGTTCGATTAACTCTTTACAATGAGCAGTTCTTC
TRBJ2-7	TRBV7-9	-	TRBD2	CASSPTSLNEQYF	TGTGCCAGCAGCCCGACTAGCTTGAACGAGCAGTACTTC
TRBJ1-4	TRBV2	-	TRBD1	CASSWTGDATNEKLFF	TGTGCCAGCAGTTGGACAGGCGACGCAACTAATGAAAAACTGTTTTTT
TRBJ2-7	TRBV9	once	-	CASGDYEQYF	TGTGCCAGCGGAGATTACGAGCAGTACTTC
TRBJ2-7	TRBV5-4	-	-	CASSSDRLSPDEQYF	TGTGCCAGCAGCTCCGACAGGCTTTCGCCGGATGAGCAGTACTTC
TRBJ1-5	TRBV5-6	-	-	CASSLKGFSNQPQHF	TGTGCCAGCAGCTTGAAGGGGTTCAGCAATCAGCCCCAGCATTTT
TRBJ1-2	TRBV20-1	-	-	CGGRGDGYTF	TGCGGGGGCAGGGGCGATGGCTACACCTTC
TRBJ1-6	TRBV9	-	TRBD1	CASSVAGTGASPLHF	TGTGCCAGCAGCGTAGCCGGGACAGGGGCTTCACCCCTCCACTTT
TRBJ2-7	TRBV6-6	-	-	CASSPAYEQYF	TGTGCCAGCAGTCCGGCCTACGAGCAGTACTTC
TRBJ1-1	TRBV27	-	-	CASSLGVRALGTEAFF	TGTGCCAGCAGTTTAGGCGTGAGGGCGCTGGGCACTGAAGCTTTCTTT
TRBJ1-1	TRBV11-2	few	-	CASSGRGGNTEAFF	TGTGCCAGCAGCGGACGGGGGGGAAACACTGAAGCTTTCTTT